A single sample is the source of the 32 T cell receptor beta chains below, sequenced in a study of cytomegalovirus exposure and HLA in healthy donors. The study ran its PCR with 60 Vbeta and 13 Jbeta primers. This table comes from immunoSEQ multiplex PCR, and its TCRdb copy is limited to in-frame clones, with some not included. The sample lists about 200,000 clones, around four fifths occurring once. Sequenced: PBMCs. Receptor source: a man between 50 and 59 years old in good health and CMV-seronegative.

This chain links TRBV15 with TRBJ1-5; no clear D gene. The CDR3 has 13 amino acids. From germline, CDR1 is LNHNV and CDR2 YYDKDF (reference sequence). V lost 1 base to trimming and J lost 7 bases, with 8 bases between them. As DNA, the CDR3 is TGTGCCACCAGCAGAGGACTTCAGCAGCCCCAGCATTTT. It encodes CATSRGLQQPQHF. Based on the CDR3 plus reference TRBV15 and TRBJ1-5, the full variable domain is DAMVIQNPRYQVTQFGKPVTLSCSQTLNHNVMYWYQQKSSQAPKLLFHYYDKDFNNEADTPDNFQSRRPNTSFCFLDIRSPGLGDTAMYLCATSRGLQQPQHFGDGTRLSIL.

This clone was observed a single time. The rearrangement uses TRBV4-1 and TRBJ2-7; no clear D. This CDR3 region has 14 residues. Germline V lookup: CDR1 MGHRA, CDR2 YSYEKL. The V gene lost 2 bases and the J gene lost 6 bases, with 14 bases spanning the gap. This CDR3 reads CASSQTGSTAEQYF. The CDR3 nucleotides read TGCGCCAGCAGCCAAACCGGGTCGACGGCCGAGCAGTACTTC.

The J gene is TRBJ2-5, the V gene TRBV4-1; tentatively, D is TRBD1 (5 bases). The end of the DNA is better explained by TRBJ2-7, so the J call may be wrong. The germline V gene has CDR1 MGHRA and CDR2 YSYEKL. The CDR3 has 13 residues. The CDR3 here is CASSHSQGYEQYF. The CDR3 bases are TGCGCCAGCAGCCACAGCCAGGGATACGAGCAGTACTTC.

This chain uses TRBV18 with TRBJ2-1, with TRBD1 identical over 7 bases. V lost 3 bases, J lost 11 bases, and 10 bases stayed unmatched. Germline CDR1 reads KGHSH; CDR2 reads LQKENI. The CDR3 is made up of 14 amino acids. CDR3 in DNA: TGTGCCAGCTCACCGGGGACAGTGATTTCTAAGCAGTTCTTC. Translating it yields CASSPGTVISKQFF.

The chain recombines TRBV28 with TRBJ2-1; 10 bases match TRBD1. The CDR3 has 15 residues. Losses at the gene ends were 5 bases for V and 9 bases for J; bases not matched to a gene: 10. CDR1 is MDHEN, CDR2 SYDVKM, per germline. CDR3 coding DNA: TGTGCCAGCAGTCCGGGGGGGACAGGGGAGGGTGAGCAGTTCTTC. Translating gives CASSPGGTGEGEQFF. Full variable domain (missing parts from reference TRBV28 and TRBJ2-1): DVKVTQSSRYLVKRTGEKVFLECVQDMDHENMFWYRQDPGLGLRLIYFSYDVKMKEKGDIPEGYSVSREKKERFSLILESASTNQTSMYLCASSPGGTGEGEQFFGPGTRLTVL.

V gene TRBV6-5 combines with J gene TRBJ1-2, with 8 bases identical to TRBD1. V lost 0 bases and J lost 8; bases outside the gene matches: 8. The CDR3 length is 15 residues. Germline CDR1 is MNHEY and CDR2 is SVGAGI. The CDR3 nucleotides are TGTGCCAGCAGTTACTCGAGTCAGGGGGCTTTCGGCTACACCTTC. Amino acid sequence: CASSYSSQGAFGYTF.

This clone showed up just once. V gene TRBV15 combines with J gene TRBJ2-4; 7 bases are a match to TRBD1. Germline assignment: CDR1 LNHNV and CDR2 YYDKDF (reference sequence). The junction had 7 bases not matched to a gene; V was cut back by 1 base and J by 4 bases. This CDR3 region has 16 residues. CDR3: CATSRVSGTVKNIQYF. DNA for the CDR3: TGTGCCACCAGCAGAGTCTCCGGGACAGTAAAAAACATTCAGTACTTC.

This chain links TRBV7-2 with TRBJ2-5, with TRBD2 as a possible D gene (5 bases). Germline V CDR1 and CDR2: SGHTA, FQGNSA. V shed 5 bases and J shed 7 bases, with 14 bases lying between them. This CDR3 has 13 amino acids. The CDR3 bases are TGTGCCAGCAGCCTTCGGACGGAGGTGACCCAGTACTTC. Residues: CASSLRTEVTQYF.

CDR3 sequence: CASSRTSGTSYEQYF. The CDR3 coding sequence is TGTGCCAGCAGTAGGACTAGCGGTACCTCCTACGAGCAGTACTTC. The chain joins TRBV2 to TRBJ2-7, with 10 bases matching TRBD2. CDR1 and CDR2 (germline): SNHLY, FYNNEI. CDR3 size: 15 residues. V gave up 5 bases and J gave up 0 bases; unmatched junction bases: 4.

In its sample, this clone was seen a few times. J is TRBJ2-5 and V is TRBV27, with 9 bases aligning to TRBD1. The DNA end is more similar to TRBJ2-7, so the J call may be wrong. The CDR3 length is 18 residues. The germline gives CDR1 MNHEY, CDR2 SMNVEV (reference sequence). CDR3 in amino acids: CASSLYGTGTAAILEQYF. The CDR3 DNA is TGTGCCAGCAGTTTATATGGGACAGGGACTGCAGCCATCCTCGAGCAGTACTTC.

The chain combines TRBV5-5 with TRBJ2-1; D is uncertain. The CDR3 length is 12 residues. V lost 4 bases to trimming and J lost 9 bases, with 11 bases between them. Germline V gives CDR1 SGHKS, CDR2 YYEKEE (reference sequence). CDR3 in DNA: TGTGCCAGCAGCCGACCCGCAGGTGAGCAGTTCTTC. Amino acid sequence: CASSRPAGEQFF.

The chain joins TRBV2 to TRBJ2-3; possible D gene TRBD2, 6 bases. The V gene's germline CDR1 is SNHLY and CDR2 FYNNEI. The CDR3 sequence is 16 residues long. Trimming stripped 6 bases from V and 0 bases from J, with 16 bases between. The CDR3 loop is CASSAAWRDSTDTQYF. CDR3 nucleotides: TGTGCCAGCAGCGCCGCATGGCGGGACAGCACAGATACGCAGTATTTT.

The CDR3 loop is CSEKTGKGSYEQYF. CDR3 in DNA: TGCAGCGAAAAAACAGGGAAAGGAAGCTACGAGCAGTACTTC. J is TRBJ2-7 and V is TRBV29-1, with D tentatively TRBD1 (6 bases). Germline CDR1 SQVTM, CDR2 ANQGSEA. Trimming pared 7 bases from V and 3 bases from J, leaving 19 bases between. This CDR3 spans 14 amino acids.

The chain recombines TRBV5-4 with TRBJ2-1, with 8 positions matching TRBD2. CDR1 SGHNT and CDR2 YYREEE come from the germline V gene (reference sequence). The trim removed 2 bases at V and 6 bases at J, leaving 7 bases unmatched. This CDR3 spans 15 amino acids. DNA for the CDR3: TGTGCCAGCAGCTTTAGCGGGATATACCGCAATGAGCAGTTCTTC. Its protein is CASSFSGIYRNEQFF.

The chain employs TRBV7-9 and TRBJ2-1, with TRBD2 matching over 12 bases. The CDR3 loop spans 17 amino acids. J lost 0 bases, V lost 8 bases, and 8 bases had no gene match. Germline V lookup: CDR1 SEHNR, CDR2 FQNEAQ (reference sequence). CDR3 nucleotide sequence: TGTGCCAGCGGGACCTCTAGCGGGAGGGCCTCCTACAATGAGCAGTTCTTC. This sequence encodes CASGTSSGRASYNEQFF.

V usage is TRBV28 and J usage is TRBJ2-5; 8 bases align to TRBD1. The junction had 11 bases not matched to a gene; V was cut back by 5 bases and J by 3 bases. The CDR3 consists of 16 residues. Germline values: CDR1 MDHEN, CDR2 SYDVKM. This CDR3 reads CASSPSRPDREETQYF. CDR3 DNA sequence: TGTGCCAGCAGTCCTTCAAGGCCGGACAGGGAAGAGACCCAGTACTTC.

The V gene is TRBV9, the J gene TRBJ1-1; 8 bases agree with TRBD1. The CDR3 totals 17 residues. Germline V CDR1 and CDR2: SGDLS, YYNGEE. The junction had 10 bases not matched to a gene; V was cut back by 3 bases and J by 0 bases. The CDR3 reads CASSAGGQGLMNTEAFF. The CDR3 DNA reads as TGTGCCAGCAGCGCAGGAGGACAGGGCTTGATGAACACTGAAGCTTTCTTT.

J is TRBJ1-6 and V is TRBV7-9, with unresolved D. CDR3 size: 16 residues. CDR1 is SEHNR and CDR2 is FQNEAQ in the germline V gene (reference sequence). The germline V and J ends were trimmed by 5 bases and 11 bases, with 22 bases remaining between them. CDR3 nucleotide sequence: TGTGCCAGCAGCCGTCAGACTCCGGCGGGCACGACACCCCTCCACTTT. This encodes CASSRQTPAGTTPLHF.

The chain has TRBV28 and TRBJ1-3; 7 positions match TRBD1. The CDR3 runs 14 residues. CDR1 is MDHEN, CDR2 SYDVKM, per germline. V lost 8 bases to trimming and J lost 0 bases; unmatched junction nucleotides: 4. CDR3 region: CASCPGGSGNTIYF. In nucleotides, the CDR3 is TGTGCCAGCTGCCCAGGGGGCTCTGGAAACACCATATATTTT.

Here the CDR3 DNA reads TGCGCCAGCAGCCTATCCAGGGCAGCTAATGAAAAACTGTTTTTT. This translates into CASSLSRAANEKLFF. The rearrangement uses TRBV5-1 and TRBJ1-4; tentatively, D is TRBD1 (5 bases). Deletions cut 4 bases from V and 3 bases from J, with 13 bases between. This CDR3 comprises 15 residues. CDR1 and CDR2 (germline): SGHRS, YFSETQ.

The CDR3 spells CASRPNRGGSANEKLFF. The CDR3 DNA reads TGTGCCAGTAGACCTAACAGGGGCGGATCGGCTAATGAAAAACTGTTTTTT. This sequence joins TRBV19 and TRBJ1-4; TRBD1 matches 7 bases. V shed 6 bases and J 3 bases; nucleotides not matched to a gene: 13. Germline values: CDR1 LNHDA, CDR2 SQIVND (reference sequence). The CDR3 contains 17 residues.

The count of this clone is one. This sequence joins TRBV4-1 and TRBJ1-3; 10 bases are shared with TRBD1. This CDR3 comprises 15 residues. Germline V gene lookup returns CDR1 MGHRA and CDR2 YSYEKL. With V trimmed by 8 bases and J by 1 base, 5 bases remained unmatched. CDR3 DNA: TGCGCCAGCGGGAGGGACAGGGGTTCTGGAAACACCATATATTTT. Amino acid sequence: CASGRDRGSGNTIYF.

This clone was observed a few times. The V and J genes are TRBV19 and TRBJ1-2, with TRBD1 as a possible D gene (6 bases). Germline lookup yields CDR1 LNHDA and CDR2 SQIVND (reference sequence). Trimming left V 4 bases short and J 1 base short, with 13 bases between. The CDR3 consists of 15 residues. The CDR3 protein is CASSRGGYGNYGYTF. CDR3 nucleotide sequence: TGTGCCAGTAGTAGAGGGGGATACGGTAACTATGGCTACACCTTC.

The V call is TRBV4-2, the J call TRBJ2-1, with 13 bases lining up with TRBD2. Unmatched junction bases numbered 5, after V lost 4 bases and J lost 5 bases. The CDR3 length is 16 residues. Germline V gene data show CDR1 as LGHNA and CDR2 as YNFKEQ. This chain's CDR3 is CASSPRLAGGNNEQFF. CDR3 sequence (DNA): TGTGCCAGCAGCCCACGACTAGCGGGGGGAAACAATGAGCAGTTCTTC.

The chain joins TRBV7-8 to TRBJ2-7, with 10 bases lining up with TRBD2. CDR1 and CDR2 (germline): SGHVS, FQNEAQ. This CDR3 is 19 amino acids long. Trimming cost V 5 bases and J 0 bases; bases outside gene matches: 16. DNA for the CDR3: TGTGCCAGCAGCCCTCGCGCGGAGCCTCGGACTAGCGGCTCCTACGAGCAGTACTTC. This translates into CASSPRAEPRTSGSYEQYF. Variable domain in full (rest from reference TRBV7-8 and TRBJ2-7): GAGVSQSPRYKVAKRGQDVALRCDPISGHVSLFWYQQALGQGPEFLTYFQNEAQLDKSGLPSDRFFAERPEGSVSTLKIQRTQQEDSAVYLCASSPRAEPRTSGSYEQYFGPGTRLTVT.

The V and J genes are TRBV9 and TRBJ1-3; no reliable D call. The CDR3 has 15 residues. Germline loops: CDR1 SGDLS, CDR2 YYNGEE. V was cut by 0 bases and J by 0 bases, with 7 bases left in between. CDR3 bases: TGTGCCAGCAGCGTAGACGGGGTCTCTGGAAACACCATATATTTT. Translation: CASSVDGVSGNTIYF.

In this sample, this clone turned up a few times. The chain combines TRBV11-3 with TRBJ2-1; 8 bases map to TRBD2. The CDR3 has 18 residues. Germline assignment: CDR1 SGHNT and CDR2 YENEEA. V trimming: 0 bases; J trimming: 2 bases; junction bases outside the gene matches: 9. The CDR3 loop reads CASSLDLHGGRTYNEQFF. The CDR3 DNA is TGTGCCAGCAGCTTAGATCTTCATGGCGGGAGGACCTACAATGAGCAGTTCTTC. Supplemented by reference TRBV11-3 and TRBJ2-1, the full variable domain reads EAGVVQSPRYKIIEKKQPVAFWCNPISGHNTLYWYLQNLGQGPELLIRYENEEAVDDSQLPKDRFSAERLKGVDSTLKIQPAELGDSAVYLCASSLDLHGGRTYNEQFFGPGTRLTVL.

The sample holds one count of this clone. The CDR3 region has the DNA TGTGCCATCAGTGAGTCTAGGGGGCGCGGCACCGGGGAGCTGTTTTTT. Translated, it gives CAISESRGRGTGELFF. This chain links TRBV10-3 with TRBJ2-2; 7 bases agree with TRBD1. Germline values: CDR1 ENHRY, CDR2 SYGVKD. J lost 4 bases, V lost 0 bases, and 5 bases had no gene match. The CDR3 contains 16 residues.

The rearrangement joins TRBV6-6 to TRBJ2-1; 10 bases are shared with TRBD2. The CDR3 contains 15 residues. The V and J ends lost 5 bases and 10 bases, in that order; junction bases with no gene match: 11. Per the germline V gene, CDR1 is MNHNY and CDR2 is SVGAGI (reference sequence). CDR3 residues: CASSRRTSGGGEQFF. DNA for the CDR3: TGTGCCAGCAGTCGACGGACTAGCGGCGGTGGGGAGCAGTTCTTC.

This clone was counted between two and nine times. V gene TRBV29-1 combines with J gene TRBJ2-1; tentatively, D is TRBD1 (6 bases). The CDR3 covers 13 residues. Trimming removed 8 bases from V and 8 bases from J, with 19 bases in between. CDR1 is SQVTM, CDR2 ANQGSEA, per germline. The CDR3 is CSSNRVRRDEQFF. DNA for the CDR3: TGCAGCTCGAACAGGGTTAGACGAGATGAGCAGTTCTTC.

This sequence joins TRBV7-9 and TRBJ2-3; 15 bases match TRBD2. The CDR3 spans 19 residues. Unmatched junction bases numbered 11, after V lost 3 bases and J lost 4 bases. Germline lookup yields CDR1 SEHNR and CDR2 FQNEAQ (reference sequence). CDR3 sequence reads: CASSFQRTSGRARADTQYF. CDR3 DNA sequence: TGTGCCAGCAGCTTCCAACGGACTAGCGGGAGGGCCCGCGCAGATACGCAGTATTTT.

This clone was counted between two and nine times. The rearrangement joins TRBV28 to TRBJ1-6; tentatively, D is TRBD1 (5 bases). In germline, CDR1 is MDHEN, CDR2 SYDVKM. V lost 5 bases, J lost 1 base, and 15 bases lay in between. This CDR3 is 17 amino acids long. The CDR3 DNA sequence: TGTGCCAGCAGTGGAGTAGGGGAAGGATCCTATAATTCACCCCTCCACTTT. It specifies CASSGVGEGSYNSPLHF.